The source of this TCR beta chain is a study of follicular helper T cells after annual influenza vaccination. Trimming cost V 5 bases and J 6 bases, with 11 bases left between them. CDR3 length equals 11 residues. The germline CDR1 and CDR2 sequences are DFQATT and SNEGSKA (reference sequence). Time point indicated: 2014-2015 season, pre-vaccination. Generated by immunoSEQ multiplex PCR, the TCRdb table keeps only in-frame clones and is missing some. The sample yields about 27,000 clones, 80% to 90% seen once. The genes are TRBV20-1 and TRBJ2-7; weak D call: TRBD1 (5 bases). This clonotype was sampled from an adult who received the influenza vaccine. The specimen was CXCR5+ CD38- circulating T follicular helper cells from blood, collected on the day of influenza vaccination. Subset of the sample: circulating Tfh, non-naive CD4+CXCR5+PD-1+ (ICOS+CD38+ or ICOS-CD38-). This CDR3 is CSAGIRAEQYF. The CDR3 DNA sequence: TGCAGTGCTGGGATCAGGGCCGAGCAGTACTTC.